These T cell receptor beta chains were read from a single sample in a study of vaccination and CD4 T cells after COVID-19. Their specific antigens are unknown. Using its own MiXCR run on the PCR reads, TCRdb lists one record per CDR3 protein. This table has approximately 15,000 distinct CDR3 sequences, about 74% appearing once. Sample: CD4+ T cells from blood, cultured in vitro. These receptor sequences come from a human donor who had recovered from COVID-19. Each CDR3 is given with its conserved first and last residue. The D gene is left open where the match is weak. Clone size appears in some rows only: once, few, many, or a class for an expanded clone.

CDR3	DNA	J	V	size	D
CAWSKWTGLNQPQHF	TGTGCCTGGAGTAAGTGGACAGGGTTGAATCAGCCCCAGCATTTT	TRBJ1-5	TRBV30	once	TRBD1
CAWSVSWSVGPHSNQPQHF	TGTGCCTGGAGTGTAAGTTGGTCGGTCGGGCCACATAGCAATCAGCCCCAGCATTTT	TRBJ1-5	TRBV30	-	-
CASRAGRGYTF	TGTGCCAGCCGGGCCGGGCGAGGCTACACCTTC	TRBJ1-2	TRBV27	few	-
CSAAGTSGSSVQYF	TGCAGTGCTGCCGGGACTAGCGGGAGTTCGGTGCAGTACTTC	TRBJ2-7	TRBV20-1	-	TRBD2
CASSPGGEQYF	TGTGCCAGCAGCCCAGGGGGCGAGCAGTACTTC	TRBJ2-7	TRBV11-2	few	TRBD1
CASSLLSGGGYTF	TGTGCCAGCAGCTTGTTGTCAGGCGGTGGCTACACCTTC	TRBJ1-2	TRBV11-2	few	-
CSARDLEDGTHSPLHF	TGCAGTGCTAGAGATCTCGAGGACGGTACTCATTCACCCCTCCACTTT	TRBJ1-6	TRBV20-1	-	-
CASSIQPGGEKLFF	TGTGCCAGTAGTATTCAGCCCGGAGGGGAAAAACTGTTTTTT	TRBJ1-4	TRBV19	-	-
CASSPRLSEQYF	TGTGCCAGCAGCCCCCGTCTGAGCGAGCAGTACTTC	TRBJ2-7	TRBV28	-	-
CSAPVLTVNTEAFF	TGCAGTGCCCCCGTCCTGACAGTGAACACTGAAGCTTTCTTT	TRBJ1-1	TRBV20-1	few	-
CASSIFAGGLETQYF	TGTGCCAGTAGTATTTTCGCGGGAGGCCTAGAGACCCAGTACTTC	TRBJ2-5	TRBV19	-	TRBD2
CASSQGQLLSGNTIYF	TGTGCCAGCAGCCAAGGACAACTCCTCTCTGGAAACACCATATATTTT	TRBJ1-3	TRBV14	-	-
CASSLYTGLAGARDTQYF	TGTGCCAGCAGTTTATACACGGGACTAGCGGGAGCAAGAGATACGCAGTATTTT	TRBJ2-3	TRBV28	once	TRBD2
CASSYDGQPQHF	TGTGCCAGCAGTTACGATGGCCAGCCCCAGCATTTT	TRBJ1-5	TRBV6-7	few	-
CASSYLTGAAPSSYNSPLHF	TGTGCCAGCAGCTACCTGACAGGGGCGGCCCCCAGCTCCTATAATTCACCCCTCCACTTT	TRBJ1-6	TRBV6-4	once	TRBD1
CASIRDRGPLEQYF	TGCGCCAGCATTCGAGACAGGGGGCCTCTCGAGCAGTACTTC	TRBJ2-7	TRBV23-1	-	TRBD1
CASSTSGGSKPQHF	TGTGCCAGTAGTACCTCAGGGGGCAGCAAGCCCCAGCATTTT	TRBJ1-5	TRBV19	-	TRBD1
CASRRVGIGYEQYF	TGTGCCAGCCGCCGGGTAGGTATAGGCTACGAGCAGTACTTC	TRBJ2-7	TRBV27	-	-
CSARASALTYGYTF	TGCAGTGCTAGAGCCTCAGCCCTAACTTATGGCTACACCTTC	TRBJ1-2	TRBV20-1	-	-
CASSQSYTSTDTQYF	TGTGCCAGCAGCCAGAGCTACACTAGCACAGATACGCAGTATTTT	TRBJ2-3	TRBV7-2	large	-
CASSRDRLMEQYF	TGTGCCAGCAGCCGTGACAGACTAATGGAGCAGTACTTC	TRBJ2-7	TRBV7-6	-	-
CASSGWDRETSNTEAFF	TGTGCCAGCAGCGGGTGGGACAGGGAGACATCGAACACTGAAGCTTTCTTT	TRBJ1-1	TRBV7-9	few	TRBD1
CSARRTGNNQPQHF	TGCAGTGCTAGAAGGACAGGGAACAATCAGCCCCAGCATTTT	TRBJ1-5	TRBV20-1	-	TRBD1
CASSLSARGFAYEQYF	TGTGCCAGCAGTTTATCGGCCAGGGGGTTTGCCTACGAGCAGTACTTC	TRBJ2-7	TRBV27	-	TRBD1
CASSGASGSGTYEQYF	TGTGCCAGTAGTGGGGCTAGCGGGAGTGGGACCTACGAGCAGTACTTC	TRBJ2-7	TRBV19	-	TRBD2
CASSWADRSNQPQHF	TGTGCCAGCAGTTGGGCGGACAGGAGCAATCAGCCCCAGCATTTT	TRBJ1-5	TRBV6-2/TRBV6-3	-	TRBD1
CASSEPNPGLKDGYTF	TGTGCCAGCAGTGAGCCCAACCCAGGGCTTAAAGATGGCTACACCTTC	TRBJ1-2	TRBV25-1	few	-
CASSSATPEWADTQYF	TGTGCCAGCAGTTCTGCTACCCCGGAGTGGGCAGATACGCAGTATTTT	TRBJ2-3	TRBV7-8	-	-
CASSLRSSLFNYGYTF	TGTGCCAGCAGTTTGAGATCATCCCTCTTTAACTATGGCTACACCTTC	TRBJ1-2	TRBV27	-	-
CASSTDSTNSPLHF	TGTGCCAGCAGCACGGACAGTACGAATTCACCCCTCCACTTT	TRBJ1-6	TRBV7-2	-	-
CSARSGGATYEQYF	TGCAGTGCTAGATCGGGGGGAGCGACCTACGAGCAGTACTTC	TRBJ2-7	TRBV20-1	-	TRBD2
CAWSRQAPYGYTF	TGTGCCTGGAGCCGACAGGCCCCCTATGGCTACACCTTC	TRBJ1-2	TRBV30	-	-
CASTLGANYNSPLHF	TGTGCCAGCACCCTAGGGGCGAACTATAATTCACCCCTCCACTTT	TRBJ1-6	TRBV27	-	-
CASSYSGQGWGNEQFF	TGTGCCAGCAGTTACTCGGGACAGGGTTGGGGGAATGAGCAGTTCTTC	TRBJ2-1	TRBV6-5	-	TRBD1
CASRGQGVNSPLHF	TGTGCCAGTCGTGGACAGGGAGTGAATTCACCCCTCCACTTT	TRBJ1-6	TRBV28	-	TRBD1
CASSRGGAGEKLFF	TGTGCCAGCAGCCGGGGGGGGGCAGGGGAAAAACTGTTTTTT	TRBJ1-4	TRBV28	few	-
CSASDRPRAYEQYF	TGCAGTGCCAGCGACAGGCCGAGGGCCTACGAGCAGTACTTC	TRBJ2-7	TRBV20-1	-	-
CASRSTGGQPQHF	TGTGCCAGCAGGTCAACAGGGGGTCAGCCCCAGCATTTT	TRBJ1-5	TRBV28	-	TRBD1
CASSPGRTSDKAFF	TGTGCCAGCAGCCCGGGACGGACGTCCGATAAAGCTTTCTTT	TRBJ1-1	TRBV6-1	once	-
CAGGGNNQPQHF	TGTGCCGGCGGGGGGAATAATCAGCCCCAGCATTTT	TRBJ1-5	TRBV6-1	-	-
CASSPIAGIGNEQFF	TGTGCCAGCTCACCCATAGCGGGAATAGGGAATGAGCAGTTCTTC	TRBJ2-1	TRBV18	once	TRBD2
CASSLISTEAFF	TGTGCCAGCAGCTTAATTAGCACTGAAGCTTTCTTT	TRBJ1-1	TRBV5-5	-	-
CSARVPRERETQYF	TGCAGTGCTAGAGTCCCTCGAGAAAGAGAGACCCAGTACTTC	TRBJ2-5	TRBV20-1	-	-
CSASVRWETQYF	TGCAGTGCCAGCGTAAGATGGGAGACCCAGTACTTC	TRBJ2-5	TRBV20-1	-	-
CATRRNNEQFF	TGTGCCACCAGACGAAACAATGAGCAGTTCTTC	TRBJ2-1	TRBV24-1	-	-
CASLPQPVRTDTQYF	TGTGCCAGCCTACCCCAGCCGGTCCGCACAGATACGCAGTATTTT	TRBJ2-3	TRBV6-4	-	-
CASGGTGGYQPQHF	TGTGCCAGCGGGGGAACAGGGGGATATCAGCCCCAGCATTTT	TRBJ1-5	TRBV2	-	TRBD1
CASSEYGLHEAFF	TGTGCCAGCAGTGAATATGGGTTGCATGAAGCTTTCTTT	TRBJ1-1	TRBV25-1	few	-
CASSSGFITDTQYF	TGTGCCAGCAGCTCTGGCTTCATCACAGATACGCAGTATTTT	TRBJ2-3	TRBV7-2	-	-
CSAYSRTSGRNEQYF	TGCAGTGCCTATTCTAGGACTAGCGGGAGAAACGAGCAGTACTTC	TRBJ2-7	TRBV20-1	-	TRBD2
CASSQPHEGYEQYF	TGCGCCAGCAGCCAACCCCATGAGGGTTACGAGCAGTACTTC	TRBJ2-7	TRBV4-1	-	-
CASSLGGADTQYF	TGTGCCAGCAGCTTAGGAGGGGCAGATACGCAGTATTTT	TRBJ2-3	TRBV7-2	few	-
CATHWALNTEAFF	TGTGCCACCCACTGGGCCCTGAACACTGAAGCTTTCTTT	TRBJ1-1	TRBV28	-	-
CASSFRGPAEAFF	TGTGCCAGCAGCTTCAGGGGGCCCGCTGAAGCTTTCTTT	TRBJ1-1	TRBV7-2	few	TRBD1
CSARVYSNQPQHF	TGCAGTGCTAGGGTCTATAGCAATCAGCCCCAGCATTTT	TRBJ1-5	TRBV20-1	-	-